The clone carrying this T cell receptor beta chain has just one count. Its antigen is not known. This sample is part of a study of shared clonotypes between healthy human individuals. Regarding the study as a whole: Despite large depth, rarefaction showed incomplete sorted-subset sequencing.

Trimming stripped 3 bases from V and 6 bases from J, with 21 bases between. The germline V gene has CDR1 SGDLS and CDR2 YYNGEE. The CDR3 is 16 residues long. The authors ran the assay at deep level. Around 220 ng DNA, tens of thousands of T cell genomes, went into each sorted-subset replicate PCR. Methods used by the authors: Owing to the provision of junction-only sequences devoid of quality scores by immunoSEQ, filtering differed. Method: immunoSEQ multiplex PCR; TCRdb's copy keeps in-frame clones and lacks some. The V and J calls and clone size come from that table; D and trimming were worked out from the DNA. The table records 1,100,000 or so clones, about 80% of them present only once.

The sequenced material came from memory CD4+ T cells from PBMCs. Subset given: CD45RA-negative fraction. The clonotype was recovered from a man between 18 and 29 years old in good health. Some clones in this sample may be carry-over from other donors' samples. The chain recombines TRBV9 with TRBJ1-2; D is possibly TRBD1 (6 bases). The CDR3 nucleotides read TGTGCCAGCAGCGCGATCGAAACTACAGGGTATGATGGCTACACCTTC. As protein: CASSAIETTGYDGYTF.